A selection of T cell receptor beta chains follows, all from one sample in a study of blood T cell repertoires in COVID-19. Only in-frame clones appear in the TCRdb table, and some are missing; sequencing was by immunoSEQ multiplex PCR. The table lists some 66,000 clones, around 82% of them singletons. Sample: peripheral blood. These receptors all stem from a man aged 60 to 75 with acute or convalescent COVID-19. The CDR3 runs from the conserved cysteine through the conserved F or W. The D gene is left open where the match is weak. Where a row states a size, it is once, few, many or the class of an expanded clone; other rows omit it.

>NA|NA|TRBV3-1/TRBV3-2|TRBJ1-2
CASSLQGANYGYTF
TGTGCCAGCAGCCTTCAAGGAGCTAACTATGGCTACACCTTC
>once|TRBD1|TRBV2|TRBJ1-4
CASRARTGLNEKLFF
TGTGCCAGCAGAGCCCGGACAGGGCTTAATGAAAAACTGTTTTTT
>NA|TRBD1|TRBV5-1|TRBJ1-3
CASSLTTGTGNTIYF
TGCGCCAGCAGCTTGACGACAGGGACTGGAAACACCATATATTTT
>NA|NA|TRBV10-3|TRBJ1-2
CAISEVTGNGYTF
TGTGCCATCAGTGAGGTGACGGGGAATGGCTACACCTTC
>NA|NA|TRBV7-6|TRBJ2-3
CASSSPSGGGTDTQYF
TGTGCCAGCAGCTCCCCGTCGGGTGGCGGCACAGATACGCAGTATTTT
>NA|TRBD1|TRBV19|TRBJ1-1
CASSRTGGLNTEAFF
TGTGCCAGTAGCCGGACAGGGGGCCTGAACACTGAAGCTTTCTTT
>NA|TRBD2|TRBV4-3|TRBJ2-1
CASSQVWNGGSEKQFF
TGCGCCAGCAGCCAAGTTTGGAACGGGGGGAGCGAAAAGCAGTTCTTC
>NA|NA|TRBV25-1|TRBJ1-3
CASSAPMGHSSGNTIYF
TGTGCCAGCAGTGCACCTATGGGACACAGCTCTGGAAACACCATATATTTT
>NA|NA|TRBV2|TRBJ1-1
CASREIQGATEAFF
TGTGCCAGCAGGGAAATACAGGGTGCGACTGAAGCTTTCTTT
>NA|TRBD1|TRBV4-2|TRBJ2-3
CASSPREGAYTDTQYF
TGTGCCAGCAGCCCCCGTGAGGGGGCCTACACAGATACGCAGTATTTT